Given below is one TCR beta chain in context. The source of the sample is a study of T cell changes during pregnancy in multiple sclerosis. With 5 bases removed from V and 3 bases from J, the gap between germline ends came to 19 bases. Germline V gene sequence: CDR1 MNHEY, CDR2 SMNVEV (reference sequence). The CDR3 runs 17 residues. Using immunoSEQ multiplex PCR, the repertoire was profiled, and TCRdb retains in-frame clones only, with some absent. The data show about 75,000 clones, more than 80% seen once. The specimen was peripheral blood, collected in the first trimester of pregnancy. The origin of this receptor is a female donor in good health, enrolled as a control in a pregnancy study. This sequence joins TRBV27 and TRBJ1-4; no clear D gene. In DNA, the CDR3 is TGTGCCAGCAGTCCCCTGAGGGCGTACGTGGCTAATGAAAAACTGTTTTTT. It specifies CASSPLRAYVANEKLFF.